This T cell receptor (beta chain) was recovered during a study of blood T cell repertoires in COVID-19. Trimming shortened V by 4 bases and J by 2 bases, and 17 bases separated the two germline ends. CDR3 length: 16 amino acids. Looked up from germline, CDR1 is SEHNR and CDR2 is FQNEAQ (reference sequence). The method was immunoSEQ multiplex PCR; TCRdb's version includes in-frame clones alone and lacks a portion of them. This sample has about 200,000 clones, with approximately 78% found just once. Sequenced: peripheral blood. The chain couples TRBV7-9 to TRBJ1-2; D gene uncertain. The receptor was derived from a woman in her forties with acute or convalescent COVID-19. In DNA form, the CDR3 reads TGTGCCAGCAGCTCAACTAGGGATCCGGGGAACTATGGCTACACCTTC. This sequence encodes CASSSTRDPGNYGYTF.